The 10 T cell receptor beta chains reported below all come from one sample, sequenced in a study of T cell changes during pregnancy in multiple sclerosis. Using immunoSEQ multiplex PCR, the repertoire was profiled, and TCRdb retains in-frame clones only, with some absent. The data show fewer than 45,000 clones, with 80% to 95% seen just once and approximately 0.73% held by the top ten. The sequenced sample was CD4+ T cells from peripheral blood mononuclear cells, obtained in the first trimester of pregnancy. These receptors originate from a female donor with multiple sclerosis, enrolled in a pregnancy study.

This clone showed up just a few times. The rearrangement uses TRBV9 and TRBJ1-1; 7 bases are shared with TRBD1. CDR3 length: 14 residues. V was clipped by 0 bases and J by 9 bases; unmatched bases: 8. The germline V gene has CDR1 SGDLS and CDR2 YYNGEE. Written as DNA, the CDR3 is TGTGCCAGCAGCGTAGGGACAGGATCTGAGAAAGCTTTCTTT. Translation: CASSVGTGSEKAFF.

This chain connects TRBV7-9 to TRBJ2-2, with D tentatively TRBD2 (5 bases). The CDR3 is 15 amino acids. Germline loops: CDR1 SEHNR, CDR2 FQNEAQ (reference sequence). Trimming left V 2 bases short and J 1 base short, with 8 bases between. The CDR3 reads CASSLLGGNTGELFF. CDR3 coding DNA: TGTGCCAGCAGCTTACTAGGAGGGAACACCGGGGAGCTGTTTTTT.

Written as DNA, the CDR3 is TGTGCCAGCAATCGAGGGGGCGGGGAGACCCAGTACTTC. The encoded protein is CASNRGGGETQYF. The chain joins TRBV11-1 to TRBJ2-5; 7 positions agree with TRBD1. The V gene end was trimmed by 7 bases and the J gene end by 5 bases; junction bases not matched to a gene: 7. Germline lookup yields CDR1 SGHAT and CDR2 FQDESV (reference sequence). CDR3 size: 13 residues.

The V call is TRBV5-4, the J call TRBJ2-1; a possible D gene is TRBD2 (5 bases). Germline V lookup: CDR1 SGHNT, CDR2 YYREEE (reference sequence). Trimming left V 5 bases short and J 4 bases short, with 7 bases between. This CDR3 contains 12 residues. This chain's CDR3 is CASSRGYNEQFF. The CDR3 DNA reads TGTGCCAGCAGTCGGGGATACAATGAGCAGTTCTTC.

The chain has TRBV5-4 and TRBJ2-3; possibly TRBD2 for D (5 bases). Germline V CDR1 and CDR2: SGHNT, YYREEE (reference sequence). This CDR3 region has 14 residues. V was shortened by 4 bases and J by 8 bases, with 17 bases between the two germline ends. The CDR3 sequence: CASSGDPGFPTQYF. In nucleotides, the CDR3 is TGTGCCAGCAGCGGCGACCCGGGATTCCCTACGCAGTATTTT.

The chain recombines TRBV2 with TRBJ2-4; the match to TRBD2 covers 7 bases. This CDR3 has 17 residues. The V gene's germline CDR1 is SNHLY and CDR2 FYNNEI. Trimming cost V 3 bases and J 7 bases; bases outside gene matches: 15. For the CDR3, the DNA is TGTGCCAGCAGTGAGATAGGTCCGCTAGCGGCCTCTAACATTCAGTACTTC. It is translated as CASSEIGPLAASNIQYF.

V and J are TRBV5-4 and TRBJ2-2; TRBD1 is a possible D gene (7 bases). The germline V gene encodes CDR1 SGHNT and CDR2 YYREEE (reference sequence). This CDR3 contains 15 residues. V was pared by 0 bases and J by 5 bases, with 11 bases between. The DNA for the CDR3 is TGTGCCAGCAGCTTGGTCGCAGGGGGGACCGGGGAGCTGTTTTTT. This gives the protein CASSLVAGGTGELFF.

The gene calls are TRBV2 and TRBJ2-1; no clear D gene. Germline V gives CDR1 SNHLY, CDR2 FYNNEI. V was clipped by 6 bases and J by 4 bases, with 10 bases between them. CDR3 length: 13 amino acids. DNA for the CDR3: TGTGCCAGCAGCCCCGACTGGTACAATGAGCAGTTCTTC. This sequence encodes CASSPDWYNEQFF.

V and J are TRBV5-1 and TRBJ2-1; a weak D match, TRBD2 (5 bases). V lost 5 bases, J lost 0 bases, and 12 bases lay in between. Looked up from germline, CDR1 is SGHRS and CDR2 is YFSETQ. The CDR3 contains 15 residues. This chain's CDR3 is CASSLGGSSYNEQFF. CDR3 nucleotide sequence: TGCGCCAGCAGTCTTGGAGGTAGCTCCTACAATGAGCAGTTCTTC.

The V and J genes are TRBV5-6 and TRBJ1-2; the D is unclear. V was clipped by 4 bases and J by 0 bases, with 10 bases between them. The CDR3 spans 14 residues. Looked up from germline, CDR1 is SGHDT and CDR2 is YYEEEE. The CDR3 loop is CASSKPGTNYGYTF. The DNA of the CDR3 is TGTGCCAGCAGCAAGCCGGGAACTAACTATGGCTACACCTTC.